Here is one T cell receptor beta chain with its context. After removal of 5 bases from V and 3 bases from J, the junction contained 7 bases not matched to a gene. Per germline, CDR1 MDHEN and CDR2 SYDVKM. The CDR3 totals 15 residues. The data were taken from a study of blood T cell repertoires in COVID-19. About the research overall: Acute-phase and convalescent COVID-19 samples originated in the United States, Italy and Spain. PBMCs, B-cell-depleted T cells, or T cells were the source of the cDNA or gDNA that made up the material.

Source study methods: Reference gene primer amplification gave nucleated cell count estimates. TCRdb's table, derived via immunoSEQ multiplex PCR, lists solely in-frame clones and lacks some. V and J calls and clone size are given by that table; D and trimming were obtained from the DNA. Of 250,000 or so clones in the sample, 86% were seen once. This TCR came from a woman in her twenties or thirties with active or convalescent COVID-19. The sample consisted of peripheral blood. The chain uses TRBV28 and TRBJ2-3; TRBD2 aligns across 8 bases. CDR3 residues: CASSPLSGGTDTQYF. Here the CDR3 DNA reads TGTGCCAGCAGTCCACTGAGCGGGGGAACAGATACGCAGTATTTT. The full variable domain, its missing parts supplied by reference TRBV28 and TRBJ2-3, is DVKVTQSSRYLVKRTGEKVFLECVQDMDHENMFWYRQDPGLGLRLIYFSYDVKMKEKGDIPEGYSVSREKKERFSLILESASTNQTSMYLCASSPLSGGTDTQYFGPGTRLTVL.